These 3 T cell receptor beta chains were all obtained from the same sample, sequenced in a study of OX40 agonist ivuxolimab in advanced cancers. Clones were read by immunoSEQ multiplex PCR, and TCRdb kept only the in-frame ones, dropping some. The table includes some 96,000 clones, roughly 80% detected once. The material sequenced was CD4+ or CD8+ T cells sorted from blood, taken in a trial of the OX40 agonist ivuxolimab. The receptors derive from an adult with an advanced solid tumor such as melanoma, head and neck, liver or kidney cancer.

J is TRBJ2-1 and V is TRBV7-8; 11 bases are a match to TRBD2. J lost 4 bases, V lost 5 bases, and 7 bases had no gene match. In germline, CDR1 is SGHVS, CDR2 FQNEAQ. The CDR3 is 16 amino acids. This chain's CDR3 is CASSGGTSGLYNEQFF. In DNA form, the CDR3 reads TGTGCCAGCAGCGGAGGGACTAGCGGATTGTACAATGAGCAGTTCTTC. The complete variable domain, with remaining parts taken from reference TRBV7-8 and TRBJ2-1, reads GAGVSQSPRYKVAKRGQDVALRCDPISGHVSLFWYQQALGQGPEFLTYFQNEAQLDKSGLPSDRFFAERPEGSVSTLKIQRTQQEDSAVYLCASSGGTSGLYNEQFFGPGTRLTVL.

This chain uses TRBV28 with TRBJ2-1; 7 bases match TRBD1. Germline V gene sequence: CDR1 MDHEN, CDR2 SYDVKM. V was pared by 4 bases and J by 3 bases, with 6 bases of the junction left unmatched. There are 15 residues in the CDR3. As DNA, the CDR3 is TGTGCCAGCAGTTCGGGACAGCCAGGCTACAATGAGCAGTTCTTC. As protein: CASSSGQPGYNEQFF. The variable domain in full, completed from reference TRBV28 and TRBJ2-1, reads DVKVTQSSRYLVKRTGEKVFLECVQDMDHENMFWYRQDPGLGLRLIYFSYDVKMKEKGDIPEGYSVSREKKERFSLILESASTNQTSMYLCASSSGQPGYNEQFFGPGTRLTVL.

The chain is built from TRBV27 and TRBJ1-4; a possible D gene is TRBD1 (5 bases). This CDR3 contains 13 residues. V was trimmed by 3 bases and J by 7 bases, leaving 9 bases between them. Per the germline V gene, CDR1 is MNHEY and CDR2 is SMNVEV (reference sequence). CDR3 nucleotides: TGTGCCAGCAGTTTTGGGGCAGGTGAAAAACTGTTTTTT. Its protein is CASSFGAGEKLFF.